These 23 T cell receptor beta chains were sequenced from one sample in a study of control samples from healthy donors and cancer patients. Some clones are missing from TCRdb's copy, which holds only in-frame ones; the method was immunoSEQ multiplex PCR. The sample yields 70,000 to 95,000 clones, approximately 91% seen once. Source material: blood. These receptor sequences come from a woman under 40 in good health.

This chain uses TRBV25-1 with TRBJ1-3; D is perhaps TRBD1 (5 bases). This CDR3 comprises 14 residues. Trimming left V 7 bases short and J 3 bases short, with 13 bases between. Germline values: CDR1 MGHDK, CDR2 SYGVNS. The CDR3 nucleotides are TGTGCCAGCACCGGGGGTTCTCGTGGAAACACCATATATTTT. This codes for CASTGGSRGNTIYF.

This chain joins TRBV28 and TRBJ1-4, with D perhaps matching TRBD1 (5 bases). The CDR3 runs 15 residues. CDR1 is MDHEN and CDR2 is SYDVKM in the germline V gene. The V gene lost 5 bases and the J gene lost 4 bases, with 14 bases spanning the gap. CDR3 DNA: TGTGCCAGCAGTGACCAGGGATCGTTTAATGAAAAACTGTTTTTT. Its protein is CASSDQGSFNEKLFF.

CDR3 residues: CASSETGTVNEKLFF. CDR3 DNA sequence: TGTGCCAGCAGTGAGACCGGGACAGTTAATGAAAAACTGTTTTTT. The J gene is TRBJ1-4, the V gene TRBV2; 7 bases line up with TRBD1. The V and J ends lost 3 bases and 4 bases, in that order; junction bases with no gene match: 5. Germline CDR1 is SNHLY and CDR2 is FYNNEI. The CDR3 extends over 15 amino acids.

This clone was found once. The rearrangement uses TRBV11-2 and TRBJ2-7; 10 positions agree with TRBD1. The germline V gene has CDR1 SGHAT and CDR2 FQNNGV. V was clipped by 3 bases and J by 7 bases; unmatched bases: 12. The CDR3 loop spans 16 amino acids. The CDR3 nucleotides are TGTGCCAGCAGCTTGACGGACAGGGGGGGATACTCTGAGCAGTACTTC. This sequence encodes CASSLTDRGGYSEQYF.

The genes are TRBV3-1 (or the pseudogene TRBV3-2) and TRBJ2-7; no firm D call. The CDR3 extends over 15 amino acids. Trimming stripped 3 bases from V and 5 bases from J, with 17 bases between. Germline V CDR1 and CDR2: LGHDT, YNNKEL (reference sequence). The CDR3 nucleotides read TGTGCCAGCAGCCACCTCACCTCCCCACCCCACGAGCAGTACTTC. Translating it yields CASSHLTSPPHEQYF.

J is TRBJ1-1 and V is TRBV18; D remains unclear. This CDR3 region has 13 residues. Trimming cost V 5 bases and J 5 bases, with 12 bases left between them. The germline V gene encodes CDR1 KGHSH and CDR2 LQKENI. This chain's CDR3 is CASSVKGGTEAFF. The CDR3 nucleotides read TGTGCCAGCTCAGTCAAAGGAGGAACTGAAGCTTTCTTT.

V and J are TRBV5-4 and TRBJ1-1; TRBD1 matches 7 bases. Germline V gene data show CDR1 as SGHNT and CDR2 as YYREEE (reference sequence). The CDR3 runs to 14 residues. The trim removed 5 bases at V and 4 bases at J, leaving 8 bases unmatched. This chain's CDR3 is CASSWDSQGTEAFF. The CDR3 DNA follows: TGTGCCAGCAGTTGGGACAGCCAGGGCACTGAAGCTTTCTTT.

This chain links TRBV9 with TRBJ2-1; 11 bases agree with TRBD2. V gave up 3 bases and J gave up 9 bases; unmatched junction bases: 11. The CDR3 length is 16 residues. Germline V gene sequence: CDR1 SGDLS, CDR2 YYNGEE. The chain's CDR3 is CASSEGGLADYREQFF. DNA of the CDR3: TGTGCCAGCAGCGAGGGGGGACTAGCGGACTATCGTGAGCAGTTCTTC.

This chain joins TRBV3-1 (or the pseudogene TRBV3-2) and TRBJ1-3, with 7 positions matching TRBD1. This CDR3 comprises 15 residues. After removal of 0 bases from V and 7 bases from J, the junction contained 6 bases not matched to a gene. CDR1 LGHDT and CDR2 YNNKEL come from the germline V gene (reference sequence). CDR3 region: CASSQDRGRGNTIYF. In DNA, the CDR3 is TGTGCCAGCAGCCAAGATCGGGGCAGGGGGAACACCATATATTTT.

This sequence joins TRBV2 and TRBJ1-6; the D gene is possibly TRBD1 (6 bases). The CDR3 has 15 residues. Germline assignment: CDR1 SNHLY and CDR2 FYNNEI. The germline V and J ends were trimmed by 1 base and 10 bases, with 14 bases remaining between them. The CDR3 DNA reads as TGTGCCAGCAGTGAAGTGAACAGGGCCGGCTCACCCCTCCACTTT. Amino acids: CASSEVNRAGSPLHF.

This chain joins TRBV19 and TRBJ2-1; D is unclear. CDR1 is LNHDA, CDR2 SQIVND, per germline (reference sequence). The CDR3 is made up of 12 amino acids. Trimming shortened V by 3 bases and J by 6 bases, and 6 bases separated the two germline ends. CDR3 sequence: CASSMSINEQFF. The DNA of the CDR3 is TGTGCCAGTAGTATGAGCATCAATGAGCAGTTCTTC.

This CDR3 reads CASREGANSPLHF. The CDR3 DNA follows: TGCGCCAGCAGGGAGGGGGCTAATTCACCCCTCCACTTT. The chain carries TRBV10-1 and TRBJ1-6; 7 bases match TRBD1. CDR1 is WNHNN, CDR2 SYGVQD, per germline (reference sequence). The CDR3 length is 13 residues. With 6 bases clipped from V and 6 bases from J, the junction kept 2 bases outside the gene matches.

V gene TRBV5-4 combines with J gene TRBJ1-1; 7 bases are a match to TRBD1. V shed 0 bases, J shed 0 bases, and the junction held 2 bases outside the gene matches. Germline V gene sequence: CDR1 SGHNT, CDR2 YYREEE (reference sequence). The CDR3 has 15 amino acids. The CDR3 DNA sequence: TGTGCCAGCAGCTTGGACAGGGGCATGAACACTGAAGCTTTCTTT. Translating gives CASSLDRGMNTEAFF. Full variable domain (rest looked up from reference TRBV5-4 and TRBJ1-1): ETGVTQSPTHLIKTRGQQVTLRCSSQSGHNTVSWYQQALGQGPQFIFQYYREEENGRGNFPPRFSGLQFPNYSSELNVNALELDDSALYLCASSLDRGMNTEAFFGQGTRLTVV.

The chain joins TRBV4-1 to TRBJ1-1, with D possibly being TRBD1 (6 bases). In germline, CDR1 is MGHRA, CDR2 YSYEKL. The V end lost 6 bases, the J end lost 1 base, and 18 bases lay between the germline ends. The length of the CDR3 is 16 residues. CDR3 nucleotide sequence: TGCGCCAGCAGGTTTATAGGACAGCAAAGGAACACTGAAGCTTTCTTT. Translation: CASRFIGQQRNTEAFF.

This clone occurred once. J is TRBJ2-3 and V is TRBV12-3 or TRBV12-4; D is ambiguous. The CDR3 extends over 11 amino acids. The V end was cut by 6 bases, the J end by 7 bases, with 8 bases between. The CDR3 reads CASSLQYTQYF. The CDR3 coding sequence is TGTGCCAGCAGCTTACAGTATACGCAGTATTTT.

The rearrangement uses TRBV13 and TRBJ2-1; TRBD1 matches at 12 bases. The CDR3 is 15 residues long. Germline assignment: CDR1 PRHDT and CDR2 FYEKMQ (reference sequence). V was clipped by 5 bases and J by 6 bases; unmatched bases: 5. In DNA form, the CDR3 reads TGTGCCAGCAGCCTGGGACAGGGGGCGCCCAATGAGCAGTTCTTC. Its protein product is CASSLGQGAPNEQFF.

The chain employs TRBV2 and TRBJ2-3; 8 nucleotides align to TRBD2. This CDR3 has 15 residues. Germline CDR1 SNHLY, CDR2 FYNNEI. Trimming removed 7 bases from V and 0 bases from J; junction bases left unmatched: 6. In DNA, the CDR3 is TGTGCCAGCATCTTGACTAGCGCGAGCACAGATACGCAGTATTTT. This encodes CASILTSASTDTQYF.

The genes are TRBV5-1 and TRBJ2-7; 8 bases are shared with TRBD1. Germline V gene lookup returns CDR1 SGHRS and CDR2 YFSETQ. The junction had 8 bases not matched to a gene; V was cut back by 4 bases and J by 5 bases. CDR3 length: 14 residues. In nucleotides, the CDR3 is TGCGCCAGCAGCCGGGACAGGCCAGTCCACGAGCAGTACTTC. Its translation: CASSRDRPVHEQYF.

This chain links TRBV5-1 with TRBJ2-3; no clear D gene. Germline V gives CDR1 SGHRS, CDR2 YFSETQ. Trimming took 2 bases from V and 5 from J, leaving 3 bases between them. The length of the CDR3 is 11 residues. The CDR3 protein is CASSFLDTQYF. The CDR3 DNA reads as TGCGCCAGCAGCTTTTTAGATACGCAGTATTTT.

The chain uses TRBV7-9 and TRBJ2-6; weak D call: TRBD2 (7 bases). There are 17 residues in the CDR3. Trimming removed 1 base at V and 5 bases at J, with 15 bases between. Per germline, CDR1 SEHNR and CDR2 FQNEAQ (reference sequence). For the CDR3, the DNA is TGTGCCAGCAGCTTAGGGGCGGGGGCCCACTGGGCCAACGTCCTGACTTTC. Translation gives CASSLGAGAHWANVLTF.

J is TRBJ1-3 and V is TRBV15; D ambiguous. The CDR3 totals 17 residues. V was clipped by 0 bases and J by 3 bases, with 15 bases between them. The germline V gene has CDR1 LNHNV and CDR2 YYDKDF (reference sequence). This CDR3 is CATSRDFEVIGGNTIYF. The CDR3 bases are TGTGCCACCAGCAGAGATTTTGAGGTCATCGGTGGAAACACCATATATTTT.

The CDR3 DNA reads TGTGCCAGCAGTTACTCGGGCAGGGCCTACTACGAGCAGTACTTC. Protein: CASSYSGRAYYEQYF. The chain couples TRBV6-5 to TRBJ2-7, with D perhaps matching TRBD1 (5 bases). With 0 bases removed from V and 3 bases from J, the gap between germline ends came to 12 bases. Germline V CDR1 and CDR2: MNHEY, SVGAGI. This CDR3 region has 15 residues.

The chain recombines TRBV19 with TRBJ2-4; D unresolved. There are 13 residues in the CDR3. The germline V and J ends were trimmed by 1 base and 4 bases, with 5 bases remaining between them. CDR1 is LNHDA, CDR2 SQIVND, per germline (reference sequence). For the CDR3, the DNA is TGTGCCAGTAGTATAGGTCGGAAAAACATTCAGTACTTC. It is translated as CASSIGRKNIQYF.